This TCR beta chain is from a study of OX40 agonist ivuxolimab in advanced cancers. With respect to the entire study: Ivuxolimab was an agonistic, fully human IgG2 monoclonal antibody directed against OX40 (CD134), a costimulatory receptor. Intravenous ivuxolimab was administered to patients every 2 weeks at six dose levels: 0.01, 0.1, 0.3, 1.5, 3 and 10 mg/kg. Of the approximately 54 patients in dose escalation, 19 had hepatocellular carcinoma, some 15 had melanoma, 9 had renal cell carcinoma and 9 had head and neck cancer. The dose-escalation cohort was approximately 83% male with a mean age of approximately 60 years, ranging from roughly 23 to 90. Patients were allowed to have had prior anti-PD-1, anti-PD-L1 or anti-CTLA-4 therapy, and approximately 43% of the dose-escalation patients had previously received checkpoint inhibitors. Partial responses occurred in three dose-escalation patients: two with cutaneous melanoma and one with hepatocellular carcinoma. Peripheral TCRbeta sequencing aimed to test whether ivuxolimab altered TCR sequence diversity and caused clonal T-cell expansion. The monotherapy dose-escalation portion (N ≈ 55 patients) of the phase I ivuxolimab trial is reported in the paper.

Patients with a history of autoimmune disease or receiving systemic immunosuppression were excluded from the trial. Peripheral blood for TCR sequencing was drawn from every dose cohort at baseline, at cycle 4 day 1 and at cycle 7 day 1. Samples came from an open-label, multicenter, first-in-human phase I dose-escalation trial of ivuxolimab. The trial enrolled adults with locally advanced or metastatic head and neck squamous cell, hepatocellular, melanoma or renal cell carcinoma. CD4+ and CD8+ T cells were sorted separately from peripheral blood before TCR sequencing. To sequence the TCRbeta CDR3 region, genomic DNA was isolated from the sorted cells. TCRbeta CDR3 regions were sequenced using the immunoSEQ Assay. TCRdb's version of the immuneACCESS table is confined to in-frame rearrangements and falls short of the full clone set. An unresolved V gene accounts for under half of the shortfall where checked; the remainder is of unknown origin. Here the sample has 84,000 or so clones; 70% to 90% occur a single time. The ten largest clones add up to 0.25% to 0.3% of the sample.

Paper-wide results and their limitations: In the 0.1-3.0 mg/kg groups, partial responders had among the lowest normalized peripheral clonal expansion, particularly in CD8+ T cells. On average, CD8+ T cells showed more expanded clones than CD4+ T cells after ivuxolimab. At doses of 0.1 to 3.0 mg/kg, clonal expansion of both CD4+ and CD8+ blood T cells was observed from baseline to week 6. Which antigens the clonally expanded peripheral T cells were specific for was not determined. Low levels of normalized T-cell clonal expansion were also seen in some patients who did not respond.

As regards this clone: Its binding antigen is unknown. No base qualities exist here, and no much larger clone lies one base off it.

The CDR3 covers 14 residues, taking in both the cysteine and the phenylalanine. Only the CDR3 portion is preserved as DNA: 42 bases, with reading frame beginning at the first base. V trim: 6 bases; J trim: 2 bases; unmatched bases: 6. Looking up the germline V gene (reference sequence) yields CDR1 LNHDA and CDR2 SQIVND. This TCR was sampled from an adult with an advanced solid tumor such as melanoma, head and neck, liver or kidney cancer. The rearranged segments are TRBV19 and TRBJ2-7, with TRBD1 identical over 8 junction bases. The sequences come from CD4+ or CD8+ T cells sorted from blood, collected in a trial of the OX40 agonist ivuxolimab. CDR3 region: CASRWRQGTYEQYF. The DNA sequence follows: TGTGCCAGTAGATGGAGACAGGGGACCTACGAGCAGTACTTC.